This TCR beta chain was profiled in a study of blood T cell repertoires in COVID-19. In its sample, this clone was seen once. The repertoire was sequenced with immunoSEQ multiplex PCR; TCRdb's copy has only in-frame clones and lacks some. The table includes about 480,000 clones, nearly 90% detected once. CDR1 and CDR2 from the germline V gene are SEHNR and FQNEAQ (reference sequence). V lost 5 bases, J lost 7 bases, and 5 bases stayed unmatched. The CDR3 extends over 14 amino acids. The sample taken for sequencing was peripheral blood. This clonotype was obtained from a young man with COVID-19, enrolled during active disease. V gene TRBV7-9 combines with J gene TRBJ1-5; 10 bases match TRBD1. CDR3 DNA sequence: TGTGCCAGCAGCAGCCCGGGACAGGGGCAGCCCCAGCATTTT. Its protein product is CASSSPGQGQPQHF.